This T cell receptor (beta chain) was sequenced during a study of PD-L1 blockade in urothelial cancer. Study-level background: Each patient had 0 to 3 earlier chemotherapy regimens. There were a median of about 140,000 T cells in blood samples. Overall study results and limits: Durable benefit accompanied greater 3-week expansion of tumor-associated blood clones.

V trimming: 3 bases; J trimming: 3 bases; junction bases outside the gene matches: 9. This CDR3 region has 15 residues. Germline loops: CDR1 SGHKS, CDR2 YYEKEE (reference sequence). Regarding time point: pretreatment peripheral blood. Each patient presented with locally advanced or metastatic urothelial carcinoma. Assay used: immunoSEQ multiplex PCR; TCRdb lists only in-frame clones, some missing. This table holds some 56,000 clones, approximately 85% found once. Note on this clone: Antigen unknown.

This sequence was found in a man between 65 and 80 years old with urothelial cancer. This chain connects TRBV5-5 to TRBJ2-7, with TRBD1 matching 7 bases. The sample in question was PBMCs, obtained around atezolizumab (anti-PD-L1) treatment. CDR3 protein: CASSSEGAGIYEQYF. The DNA of the CDR3 is TGTGCCAGCAGCTCCGAGGGGGCTGGTATCTACGAGCAGTACTTC.